Reported below is one T cell receptor beta chain. Its matching antigen is unknown. CD8+ T cell subsets were each sorted in triplicate, 300,000 to 350,000 cells apiece. Phenotypically, naive CD8+ T cells corresponded to CD45RO-CCR7+CD27+CD95-. This entry comes from a study of CXCR3-negative and CXCR3-positive naive CD8 T cells. Notes on the study in general: Whereas both naive subsets had comparably high diversity, memory CD8+ cells had much lower diversity.

The study made its TRB cDNA libraries by 5' RACE, adding UMI labels. From the 5' RACE reads, TCRdb lists one entry per CDR3 protein and no DNA. The repertoire table contains roughly 90,000 distinct CDR3 sequences. The CDR3 consists of 13 residues. This chain uses TRBV12-3 or TRBV12-4 with TRBJ2-7; absent DNA, TCRdb's TRBD2 call cannot be checked. The sample taken for sequencing was naive CXCR3- CD8+ T cells from blood. Stated subset: CD45RO-CCR7+CD27+CD95- naive CD8+ T cells lacking CXCR3 (TNR3-). The sequence was obtained from a human donor in good health. Some clones in this sample may be carry-over from other donors' samples. The CDR3 protein is CASRDSWRNEQYF.